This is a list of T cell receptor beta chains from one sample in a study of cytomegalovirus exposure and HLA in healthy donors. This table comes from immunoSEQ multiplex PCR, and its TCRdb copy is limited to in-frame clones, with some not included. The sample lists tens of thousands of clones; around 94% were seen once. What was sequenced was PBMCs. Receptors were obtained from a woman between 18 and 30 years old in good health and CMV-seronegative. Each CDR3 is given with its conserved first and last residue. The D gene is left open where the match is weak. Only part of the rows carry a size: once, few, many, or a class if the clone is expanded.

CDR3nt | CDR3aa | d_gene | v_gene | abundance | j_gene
TGTGCCTGGAGTATACAGGACAATCAGCCCCAGCATTTT | CAWSIQDNQPQHF | - | TRBV30 | - | TRBJ1-5
TGTGCCAGCAGTGAAGCGCGGGGGAGGGCTGAAGCTTTCTTT | CASSEARGRAEAFF | - | TRBV2 | - | TRBJ1-1
TGTGCCAGCAGCCAGAGCGGGCACGGACTCCCGTCCTACAATGAGCAGTTCTTC | CASSQSGHGLPSYNEQFF | - | TRBV14 | - | TRBJ2-1
TGTGCCAGCAGTTATGGGGGGGCCGGCACAGATACGCAGTATTTT | CASSYGGAGTDTQYF | - | TRBV6-6 | - | TRBJ2-3
TGTGCCAGCAGTGAACCCCCAGGGGGGAACACTGAAGCTTTCTTT | CASSEPPGGNTEAFF | TRBD1 | TRBV2 | - | TRBJ1-1
TGTGCCAGCAGTACCGACGAGCGGGGGCCATACAATGAGCAGTTCTTC | CASSTDERGPYNEQFF | TRBD2 | TRBV14 | - | TRBJ2-1
TGTGCCAGCAGCTTGAGGGGGGAAAAACTGTTTTTT | CASSLRGEKLFF | - | TRBV5-4 | - | TRBJ1-4
TGTGCCAGCTCACCCAGACAGCAAGAGACCCAGTACTTC | CASSPRQQETQYF | - | TRBV18 | - | TRBJ2-5
TGCGCCAGCAGCCGACAGGGGGTTAGCTCTGGGGCCAACGTCCTGACTTTC | CASSRQGVSSGANVLTF | TRBD1 | TRBV5-1 | once | TRBJ2-6
TGTGCCAGCAGCGTACGGGGGGGGGAGCAGTACTTC | CASSVRGGEQYF | TRBD2 | TRBV9 | - | TRBJ2-7